These 30 T cell receptor beta chains were all obtained from the same sample, sequenced in a study of PD-1 blockade in classical Hodgkin lymphoma (dated by TCRdb to 2018 to 2021). In light of the paper, this sample's time point label describes: cycle 1 day 1 (C1D1), immediately before nivolumab initiation. Every trial patient had relapsed after autologous stem cell transplantation, and cohorts A, B and C differed in prior brentuximab vedotin exposure. Library method: the immunoSEQ multiplex PCR assay. As stored in TCRdb, this immuneACCESS dataset retains in-frame rearrangements with V and J assigned. A fraction of the clones does not appear; measured against another copy, unresolved V genes explain less than half of the discrepancy, and the remainder lacks a known reason. The sample records 46,000 or so clones, approximately 70% of which are singletons. The top ten constitute 8% to 13% of the sample.

This specimen was peripheral blood mononuclear cells (PBMCs), taken at baseline. Receptor source: a human donor with classical Hodgkin lymphoma.

The chain combines TRBV7-9 with TRBJ1-1; D uncertain. The length of the CDR3 is 13 residues. V lost 1 base to trimming and J lost 1 base, with 4 bases between them. Per germline, CDR1 SEHNR and CDR2 FQNEAQ (reference sequence). In DNA form, the CDR3 reads TGTGCCAGCAGCTTAGGACAGAACACTGAAGCTTTCTTT. As protein: CASSLGQNTEAFF.

V is TRBV6-5 and J is TRBJ2-1; 12 bases align to TRBD1. In germline, CDR1 is MNHEY, CDR2 SVGAGI. The trim removed 7 bases at V and 10 bases at J, leaving 5 bases unmatched. The CDR3 length is 13 residues. The CDR3 loop reads CASKGTGGREQFF. CDR3 DNA sequence: TGTGCCAGCAAGGGGACAGGGGGCCGGGAGCAGTTCTTC.

DNA of the CDR3: TGTGCCAGCAGTGCAGGGGGCGCGTATATCTATCAGCCCCAGCATTTT. Residues: CASSAGGAYIYQPQHF. The rearrangement uses TRBV27 and TRBJ1-5; 8 nucleotides match TRBD1. This CDR3 comprises 16 residues. J lost 5 bases, V lost 5 bases, and 11 bases had no gene match. The V gene's germline CDR1 is MNHEY and CDR2 SMNVEV (reference sequence).

The V call is TRBV29-1, the J call TRBJ1-1; 8 bases are a match to TRBD1. The V segment lost 4 bases and the J segment 1 base; nucleotides outside the gene matches: 5. The CDR3 sequence is 14 residues long. Germline lookup yields CDR1 SQVTM and CDR2 ANQGSEA. CDR3 region: CSVVVQGANTEAFF. CDR3 coding DNA: TGCAGCGTTGTGGTCCAGGGGGCGAACACTGAAGCTTTCTTT.

The CDR3 coding sequence is TGTGCCAGTAGTATGCGAGCGGGGTCCCGCAATGAGCAGTTCTTC. This translates into CASSMRAGSRNEQFF. The chain joins TRBV19 to TRBJ2-1; 7 bases are a match to TRBD2. J lost 6 bases, V lost 3 bases, and 8 bases had no gene match. This CDR3 comprises 15 residues. Per germline, CDR1 LNHDA and CDR2 SQIVND (reference sequence).

This chain joins TRBV18 and TRBJ1-1; no reliable D call. CDR3 length: 14 amino acids. Germline assignment: CDR1 KGHSH and CDR2 LQKENI. Trimming took 3 bases from V and 1 from J, leaving 9 bases between them. CDR3: CASSPGLSNTEAFF. As DNA, the CDR3 is TGTGCCAGCTCACCGGGTCTCTCGAACACTGAAGCTTTCTTT.

This sequence joins TRBV5-1 and TRBJ1-1, with D uncertain. V gave up 0 bases and J gave up 8 bases, with 11 bases separating them. The CDR3 is made up of 13 amino acids. Germline lookup yields CDR1 SGHRS and CDR2 YFSETQ. CDR3 sequence reads: CASSLDDGEEAFF. CDR3 nucleotide sequence: TGCGCCAGCAGCTTGGATGATGGTGAGGAAGCTTTCTTT.

This clone was counted only a few times. The chain couples TRBV28 to TRBJ2-4; TRBD1 aligns across 11 bases. Germline loops: CDR1 MDHEN, CDR2 SYDVKM. The length of the CDR3 is 14 residues. With 3 bases clipped from V and 10 bases from J, the junction kept 5 bases outside the gene matches. The CDR3 sequence: CASSFPGTGGIQYF. The CDR3, as DNA: TGTGCCAGCAGTTTCCCCGGGACAGGGGGAATTCAGTACTTC.

This clone was observed a single time. The chain employs TRBV29-1 and TRBJ1-2, with a possible D match to TRBD1 (5 bases). Germline-derived CDR1 and CDR2 are SQVTM and ANQGSEA. This CDR3 contains 15 residues. Between the trimmed V and J ends, which lost 1 base and 8 bases, there was a span of 20 bases. DNA of the CDR3: TGCAGCGTTGAAGGGGTGGGGCAGGCCCCTCGAGGCTACACCTTC. It translates to CSVEGVGQAPRGYTF.

This clone was seen a single time. The chain recombines TRBV5-4 with TRBJ1-1; D gene ambiguous. Trimming stripped 0 bases from V and 0 bases from J, with 6 bases between. The CDR3 loop spans 14 amino acids. Germline values: CDR1 SGHNT, CDR2 YYREEE (reference sequence). CDR3 nucleotide sequence: TGTGCCAGCAGCTTGGACAATATGAACACTGAAGCTTTCTTT. Amino acid sequence: CASSLDNMNTEAFF.

The CDR3 DNA follows: TGTGCCAGCAGTTTTGGCGGGAACACCGGGGAGCTGTTTTTT. It codes for CASSFGGNTGELFF. The chain links TRBV28 to TRBJ2-2; D is unresolved. Germline CDR1 reads MDHEN; CDR2 reads SYDVKM. V was cut by 3 bases and J by 1 base, with 6 bases left in between. The CDR3 runs to 14 residues.

The rearrangement uses TRBV10-3 and TRBJ2-5; perhaps TRBD2 as D (5 bases). There are 17 residues in the CDR3. Trimming cost V 0 bases and J 0 bases, with 14 bases left between them. From germline, CDR1 is ENHRY and CDR2 SYGVKD. The CDR3 region has the DNA TGTGCCATCAGTGAGTCGAAAGGAGGAGGCCACCAAGAGACCCAGTACTTC. Its translation is CAISESKGGGHQETQYF.

This chain joins TRBV5-6 and TRBJ2-7; the match to TRBD1 covers 8 bases. The germline CDR1 and CDR2 sequences are SGHDT and YYEEEE. V was pared by 4 bases and J by 7 bases, with 7 bases of the junction left unmatched. The CDR3 has 13 residues. Written as DNA, the CDR3 is TGTGCCAGCAGCCCAGGTAGGACAGGGGAGCAGTACTTC. It yields the protein CASSPGRTGEQYF.

This chain connects TRBV30 to TRBJ2-7, with TRBD2 matching over 13 bases. In germline, CDR1 is GTSNPN, CDR2 SVGIG (reference sequence). Trimming at V came to 2 bases and at J to 6 bases, leaving 7 bases not matched to a gene. CDR3 size: 15 residues. The chain's CDR3 is CAWSSGLAGVGEQYF. In DNA, the CDR3 is TGTGCCTGGAGTTCCGGACTAGCGGGAGTGGGCGAGCAGTACTTC.

CDR3 loop: CASSLGSQGAPGEQYF. The CDR3 bases are TGTGCCAGCAGCTTGGGTTCACAGGGGGCGCCGGGCGAGCAGTACTTC. The chain has TRBV7-3 and TRBJ2-7, with TRBD1 matching 9 bases. CDR1 is SGHTA and CDR2 is FQGTGA in the germline V gene. CDR3 length: 16 residues. The V and J ends lost 3 bases and 6 bases, in that order; junction bases with no gene match: 12.

The chain couples TRBV7-8 to TRBJ2-1, with D perhaps matching TRBD2 (5 bases). The germline gives CDR1 SGHVS, CDR2 FQNEAQ. Trimming stripped 5 bases from V and 6 bases from J, with 17 bases between. The CDR3 consists of 15 residues. The CDR3 region is CASSPEAARLNEQFF. The CDR3 region has the DNA TGTGCCAGCAGCCCGGAGGCAGCCCGTCTCAATGAGCAGTTCTTC. Full variable domain (remainder filled in from reference TRBV7-8 and TRBJ2-1): GAGVSQSPRYKVAKRGQDVALRCDPISGHVSLFWYQQALGQGPEFLTYFQNEAQLDKSGLPSDRFFAERPEGSVSTLKIQRTQQEDSAVYLCASSPEAARLNEQFFGPGTRLTVL.

The chain is built from TRBV5-4 and TRBJ2-3; no firm D call. Germline CDR1 is SGHNT and CDR2 is YYREEE (reference sequence). The CDR3 length is 13 residues. V was cut by 7 bases and J by 5 bases, with 14 bases left in between. The CDR3 DNA is TGTGCCAGCGGCCAAGATGAGAGAGATACGCAGTATTTT. Its protein product is CASGQDERDTQYF.

The J gene is TRBJ1-5, the V gene TRBV6-6; D not resolved. The CDR3 is made up of 14 amino acids. The V gene lost 3 bases and the J gene lost 6 bases, with 12 bases spanning the gap. In germline, CDR1 is MNHNY, CDR2 SVGAGI (reference sequence). CDR3 residues: CASSYSLTVQPQHF. CDR3 nucleotides: TGTGCCAGCAGTTATTCGTTGACGGTTCAGCCCCAGCATTTT.

CDR3 residues: CASSSGLAGGNHEQYF. The CDR3 nucleotides are TGTGCCAGCAGCAGCGGCCTAGCGGGAGGGAACCACGAGCAGTACTTC. The chain has TRBV11-2 and TRBJ2-7, with 12 bases fitting TRBD2. From germline, CDR1 is SGHAT and CDR2 FQNNGV. The junction had 10 bases not matched to a gene; V was cut back by 5 bases and J by 5 bases. The CDR3 consists of 16 residues.

This clone was seen a single time. CDR3 nucleotide sequence: TGTGCCAGCAGTTCCTTCGACAGATCCTACAATGAGCAGTTCTTC. Its translation is CASSSFDRSYNEQFF. The chain uses TRBV27 and TRBJ2-1, with D tentatively TRBD1 (5 bases). The CDR3 covers 15 residues. CDR1 is MNHEY and CDR2 is SMNVEV in the germline V gene (reference sequence). The germline V and J ends were trimmed by 4 bases and 1 base, with 11 bases remaining between them.

The rearrangement links TRBV27 to TRBJ2-7; D is tentatively TRBD1 or TRBD2 (6 bases each). The germline CDR1 and CDR2 sequences are MNHEY and SMNVEV (reference sequence). V was shortened by 5 bases and J by 1 base, with 21 bases between the two germline ends. This CDR3 spans 17 amino acids. The CDR3 DNA reads TGTGCCAGCAGTCCACCCTATACGCAGGGGAGGTCCTACGAGCAGTACTTC. It encodes CASSPPYTQGRSYEQYF.

The chain combines TRBV9 with TRBJ1-1; 8 bases are a match to TRBD1. Germline V gene lookup returns CDR1 SGDLS and CDR2 YYNGEE. This CDR3 region has 16 residues. J gave up 1 base and V 2 bases, and 7 bases lay outside the gene matches. The CDR3 protein is CASSVGPGQGNTEAFF. CDR3 nucleotides: TGTGCCAGCAGCGTCGGACCTGGACAGGGGAACACTGAAGCTTTCTTT. The full variable domain, in which reference TRBV9 and TRBJ1-1 provide the parts outside the CDR3, is DSGVTQTPKHLITATGQRVTLRCSPRSGDLSVYWYQQSLDQGLQFLIQYYNGEERAKGNILERFSAQQFPDLHSELNLSSLELGDSALYFCASSVGPGQGNTEAFFGQGTRLTVV.

The chain combines TRBV7-3 with TRBJ2-2, with D possibly being TRBD2 (6 bases). Trimming took off 0 bases at V and 4 bases at J, with 12 bases between the two ends. The CDR3 consists of 16 residues. Germline loops: CDR1 SGHTA, CDR2 FQGTGA. The CDR3: CASSLTSGGGTGELFF. As DNA, the CDR3 is TGTGCCAGCAGCTTAACTAGTGGGGGAGGCACCGGGGAGCTGTTTTTT.

The rearrangement links TRBV20-1 to TRBJ1-2, with D unclear. Between the trimmed V and J ends, which lost 7 bases and 3 bases, there was a span of 9 bases. In germline, CDR1 is DFQATT, CDR2 SNEGSKA (reference sequence). This CDR3 region has 11 residues. The CDR3 sequence: CSVSDDYGYTF. Written as DNA, the CDR3 is TGCAGTGTCTCGGACGACTATGGCTACACCTTC.

J is TRBJ2-2 and V is TRBV11-2; D possibly uses TRBD1 or TRBD2 (5 bases each). This CDR3 region has 13 residues. Germline assignment: CDR1 SGHAT and CDR2 FQNNGV. V lost 0 bases and J 14 bases, leaving 13 bases between the germline ends. The DNA for the CDR3 is TGTGCCAGCAGCTTAGATCTGGGGGAGAGTCTGTTTTTT. Protein sequence: CASSLDLGESLFF.

The V and J genes are TRBV27 and TRBJ1-2; D ambiguous. The CDR3 runs to 13 residues. Germline lookup yields CDR1 MNHEY and CDR2 SMNVEV (reference sequence). Trimming pared 2 bases from V and 7 bases from J, leaving 11 bases between. The CDR3 sequence is CASSLGGRGGYTF. The CDR3 DNA reads as TGTGCCAGCAGTTTAGGCGGGAGAGGTGGCTACACCTTC.

V gene TRBV14 combines with J gene TRBJ1-1; D remains unclear. The CDR3 sequence is 13 residues long. Between the trimmed V and J ends, which lost 1 base and 0 bases, there was a span of 3 bases. The germline V gene has CDR1 SGHDN and CDR2 FVKESK. CDR3 coding DNA: TGTGCCAGCAGCCAAGCACTGAACACTGAAGCTTTCTTT. Translating gives CASSQALNTEAFF.

This chain uses TRBV5-1 with TRBJ1-5; a possible D gene is TRBD1 (5 bases). This CDR3 comprises 14 residues. V was clipped by 4 bases and J by 2 bases, with 10 bases between them. Germline V gives CDR1 SGHRS, CDR2 YFSETQ. CDR3 DNA: TGCGCCAGCAGCCCTAAAGGGGGCAATCAGCCCCAGCATTTT. Amino acids: CASSPKGGNQPQHF.

This clone was seen only once. The rearrangement uses TRBV2 and TRBJ2-5, with 8 bases fitting TRBD2. Germline loops: CDR1 SNHLY, CDR2 FYNNEI. The CDR3 covers 15 residues. Trimming took 4 bases from V and 4 from J; bases not matched to a gene: 8. CDR3 in amino acids: CASSVSGGGLETQYF. The CDR3 bases are TGTGCCAGCAGTGTATCGGGGGGGGGACTAGAGACCCAGTACTTC.

CDR3 DNA sequence: TGTGCCAGCAGCTCCGGACCTCAGCGGGAGATCTACGAGCAGTACTTC. It codes for CASSSGPQREIYEQYF. This sequence joins TRBV7-8 and TRBJ2-7; 8 nucleotides match TRBD2. V shed 4 bases and J 3 bases; nucleotides not matched to a gene: 11. Germline values: CDR1 SGHVS, CDR2 FQNEAQ. The CDR3 runs to 16 residues.